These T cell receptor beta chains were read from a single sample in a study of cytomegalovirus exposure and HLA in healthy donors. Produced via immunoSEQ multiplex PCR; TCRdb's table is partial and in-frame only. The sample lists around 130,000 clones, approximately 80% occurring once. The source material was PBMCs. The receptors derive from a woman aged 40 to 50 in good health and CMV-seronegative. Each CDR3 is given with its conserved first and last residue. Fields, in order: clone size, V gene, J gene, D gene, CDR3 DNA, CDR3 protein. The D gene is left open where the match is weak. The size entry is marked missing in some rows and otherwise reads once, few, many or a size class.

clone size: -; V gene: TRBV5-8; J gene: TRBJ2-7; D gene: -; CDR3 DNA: TGTGCCTCTAGGGGGTGGTCCTACGAGCAGTACTTC; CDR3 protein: CASRGWSYEQYF
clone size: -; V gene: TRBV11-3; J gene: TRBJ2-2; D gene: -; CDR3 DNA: TGTGCCAGCAGCTCTATGACCGGGGAGCTGTTTTTT; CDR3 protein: CASSSMTGELFF
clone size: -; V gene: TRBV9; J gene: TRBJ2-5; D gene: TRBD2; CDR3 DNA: TGTGCCAGCAGCCTCTCTAGCGGGGGGCCCCAAGAGACCCAGTACTTC; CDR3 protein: CASSLSSGGPQETQYF
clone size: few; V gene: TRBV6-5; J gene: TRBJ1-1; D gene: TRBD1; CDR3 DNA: TGTGCCAGCAGTTCTCCAGGACAGGGGTTCACTGAAGCTTTCTTT; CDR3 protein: CASSSPGQGFTEAFF
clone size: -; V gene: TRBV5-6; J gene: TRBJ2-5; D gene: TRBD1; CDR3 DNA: TGTGCCAGCAGCTTGGGACAGGGTCAAGAGACCCAGTACTTC; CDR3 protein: CASSLGQGQETQYF
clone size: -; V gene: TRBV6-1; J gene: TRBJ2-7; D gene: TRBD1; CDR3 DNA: TGTGCCAGCAGTGTGGGGACAGGGATGTCCTACGAGCAGTACTTC; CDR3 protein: CASSVGTGMSYEQYF
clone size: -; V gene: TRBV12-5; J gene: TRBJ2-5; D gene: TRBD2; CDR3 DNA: TGTGCTAGTGGTCCCGGGACTAGCGGGAGTGAGACCCAGTACTTC; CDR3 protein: CASGPGTSGSETQYF
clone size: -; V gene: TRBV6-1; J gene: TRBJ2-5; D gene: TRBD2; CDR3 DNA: TGTGCCAGCAGTGAAGCGCTGAGCGGGGGGGCCCGGGAGACCCAGTACTTC; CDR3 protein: CASSEALSGGARETQYF
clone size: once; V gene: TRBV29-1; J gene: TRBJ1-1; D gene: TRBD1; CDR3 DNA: TGCAGCGTTAGGACAGGGTTGAACACTGAAGCTTTCTTT; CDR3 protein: CSVRTGLNTEAFF
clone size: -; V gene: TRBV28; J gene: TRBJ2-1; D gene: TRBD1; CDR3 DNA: TGTGCCAGCAGTACACCGGGACAGGGGATCCATGAGCAGTTCTTC; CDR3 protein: CASSTPGQGIHEQFF
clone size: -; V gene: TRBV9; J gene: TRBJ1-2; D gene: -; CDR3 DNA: TGTGCCAGCAGCCCTCGGGCCATAACTAGCTATGGCTACACCTTC; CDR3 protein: CASSPRAITSYGYTF
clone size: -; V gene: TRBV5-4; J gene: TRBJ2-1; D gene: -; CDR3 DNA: TGTGCCAGCAGCTTGGTGGTAGCGGTTGACAATGAGCAGTTCTTC; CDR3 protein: CASSLVVAVDNEQFF
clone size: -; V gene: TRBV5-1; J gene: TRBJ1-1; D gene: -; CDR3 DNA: TGCGCCAGCAGCTTACAGGGACAGAACACTGAAGCTTTCTTT; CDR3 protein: CASSLQGQNTEAFF
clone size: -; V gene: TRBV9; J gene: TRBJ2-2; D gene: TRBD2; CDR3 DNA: TGTGCCAGCAGCGTACGTCCTAGCGGGACCGGGGAGCTGTTTTTT; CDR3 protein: CASSVRPSGTGELFF
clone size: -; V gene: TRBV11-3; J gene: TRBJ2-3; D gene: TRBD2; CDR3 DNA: TGTGCCAGCAGCTCCGGGACTAGCGGGAGTGTTAGCACAGATACGCAGTATTTT; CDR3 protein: CASSSGTSGSVSTDTQYF
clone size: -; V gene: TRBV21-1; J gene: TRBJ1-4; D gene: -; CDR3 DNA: TGTGCCAGCCTTTTAATGTTTTTT; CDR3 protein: CASLLMFF
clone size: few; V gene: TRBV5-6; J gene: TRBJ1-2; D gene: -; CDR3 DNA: TGTGCCAGCAGCCCCTGGACATTCCCGGGCTACACCTTC; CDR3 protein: CASSPWTFPGYTF
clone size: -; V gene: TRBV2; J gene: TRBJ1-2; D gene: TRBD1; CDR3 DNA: TGTGCCAGCATCCCGGGACAGCTGACCTATGGCTACACCTTC; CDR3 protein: CASIPGQLTYGYTF
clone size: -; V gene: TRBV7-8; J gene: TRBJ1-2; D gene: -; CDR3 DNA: TGTGCCAGCAGCCCGGACAGATCCTCCTATGGCTACACCTTC; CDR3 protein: CASSPDRSSYGYTF
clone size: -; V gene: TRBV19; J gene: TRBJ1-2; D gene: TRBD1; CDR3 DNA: TGTGCCAGTGGCGACAGGGGGGACTATGGCTACACCTTC; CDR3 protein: CASGDRGDYGYTF
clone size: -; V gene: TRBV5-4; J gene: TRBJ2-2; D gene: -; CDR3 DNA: TGTGCCAGCAGCTTTAAGGGGTCCGGGGAGCTGTTTTTT; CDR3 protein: CASSFKGSGELFF
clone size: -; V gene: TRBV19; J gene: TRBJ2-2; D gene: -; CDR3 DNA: TGTGCCAGTAGTAAGGGCCTGGGGGCCACCGGGGAGCTGTTTTTT; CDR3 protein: CASSKGLGATGELFF
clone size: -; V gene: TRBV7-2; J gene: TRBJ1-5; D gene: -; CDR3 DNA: TGTGCCAGCAGCTCAGGGCCAGGGGAGGGGCAGCCCCAGCATTTT; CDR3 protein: CASSSGPGEGQPQHF
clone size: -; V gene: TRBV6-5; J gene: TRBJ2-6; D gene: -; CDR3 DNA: TGTGCCAGCAGCCCCTCCTCTGGGGCCAACGTCCTGACTTTC; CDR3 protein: CASSPSSGANVLTF